The entry that follows covers one TCR beta chain sequence. This sample was taken from a study of T cell responses to AZD1222 COVID-19 vaccine. Sequenced by immunoSEQ multiplex PCR; TCRdb stores in-frame clones only, minus some. The table has about 130,000 clones, about 86% seen once; the top ten hold 9% to 15%. The CDR3 sequence is 14 residues long. The germline V gene has CDR1 SGHNT and CDR2 YYREEE (reference sequence). V lost 3 bases, J lost 8 bases, and 4 bases stayed unmatched. Sequencing used peripheral blood, obtained on day 0 of AZD1222 vaccination. The V and J genes are TRBV5-4 and TRBJ1-3, with TRBD1 matching 11 bases. This clonotype was sampled from an adult in good health. The CDR3 DNA follows: TGTGCCAGCAGCTACCGGGACAGGGGGGACACCATATATTTT. This translates into CASSYRDRGDTIYF.